These T cell receptor beta chains were read from a single sample in a study of a mutant IDH1 vaccine in newly diagnosed glioma. Clones were read by immunoSEQ multiplex PCR, and TCRdb kept only the in-frame ones, dropping some. This table holds around 70,000 clones, almost 85% found once. These receptors have no known antigen. This specimen consisted of PBMCs, obtained from a glioma patient whose treatment included an IDH1 peptide vaccine. The receptors were gathered from a man aged 18 to 29 with glioma. CDR3s leave out the opening cysteine and the closing phenylalanine or tryptophan. Each record gives: V gene, J gene, CDR3 protein.

TRBV13,TRBJ2-3,ASSLNRVTDTQY
TRBV7-9,TRBJ2-7,ASSFLDYEQY
TRBV5-1,TRBJ1-2,ASSMGQGAGYT
TRBV7-9,TRBJ2-7,ASSLLSETSYEQY
TRBV4-3,TRBJ1-1,ASSPRVAMNTEAF
TRBV19,TRBJ1-1,ASSPRTGITEAF
TRBV5-6,TRBJ2-2,ASSLGLAGLANTGELF
TRBV7-2,TRBJ1-4,ASSFPTGGINEKLF
TRBV9,TRBJ1-1,ASSGGGTGSLTEAF
TRBV7-6,TRBJ1-4,ASSPLISP
TRBV6-6,TRBJ1-5,ASSYGQNSNQPQH
TRBV19,TRBJ1-5,AISDVYSNQPQH
TRBV10-3,TRBJ2-1,AISLGQYNEQF
TRBV20-1,TRBJ1-1,SARRTEAF
TRBV6-5,TRBJ1-4,ASSYQARPNEKLF
TRBV7-9,TRBJ2-7,ASSLGIFSYEQY
TRBV7-2,TRBJ1-1,ASSLVPGLLNTEAF
TRBV2,TRBJ2-1,ASRRAGGLNEQF
TRBV5-6,TRBJ2-7,ASSLGGYEQY
TRBV9,TRBJ2-7,ASSVGAWEGEQY
TRBV7-8,TRBJ2-2,ASSPRTSGSKLF
TRBV30,TRBJ2-2,AWAWGRGGELF
TRBV7-8,TRBJ1-2,ASSSRTTKNYGYT
TRBV5-4,TRBJ1-2,ASSLVEGANYGYT
TRBV19,TRBJ1-2,ASSLGQGARANYGYT
TRBV5-5,TRBJ2-7,ASSLRGGSYEQY
TRBV5-6,TRBJ2-7,ASSLPGQGNEQY
TRBV2,TRBJ2-7,ASRPDRGGSYEQY
TRBV15,TRBJ2-2,ATLVPNTGELF
TRBV9,TRBJ1-3,ASSVEGSPGNTIY
TRBV30,TRBJ2-4,AWSRENIQY
TRBV7-2,TRBJ2-1,ASSLGLSGVVLF
TRBV19,TRBJ1-3,ASSLGNSGNTIY
TRBV30,TRBJ2-1,AWSPMGSGRGEQF
TRBV10-3,TRBJ2-1,AISEPDSGRREGPGEEQF
TRBV4-3,TRBJ1-2,ASSRTQGYSGYT
TRBV19,TRBJ2-2,ASKHFKGSTGELF
TRBV6-5,TRBJ2-7,ASSYSPGQDLYEQY
TRBV11-1,TRBJ2-7,ASSSTEVSFSYEQY
TRBV7-6,TRBJ2-7,ASSLAPGHIYEQY
TRBV18,TRBJ1-1,ASSRQGPGMNTEAF
TRBV19,TRBJ2-1,ASSTGGDHNEQF
TRBV5-1,TRBJ2-7,ASSLGLASYEQY
TRBV2,TRBJ1-5,ASKGRHQPQH
TRBV5-8,TRBJ1-1,DPWRPRSEAF
TRBV19,TRBJ2-3,ASSPRHSGSTDTQY
TRBV30,TRBJ2-7,ATSGWSGDGEQY
TRBV7-3,TRBJ2-3,ASSLGRLPDTQY
TRBV30,TRBJ1-2,AWSSGTGPGDGYT
TRBV11-2,TRBJ1-1,ASSAGLMNTEAF